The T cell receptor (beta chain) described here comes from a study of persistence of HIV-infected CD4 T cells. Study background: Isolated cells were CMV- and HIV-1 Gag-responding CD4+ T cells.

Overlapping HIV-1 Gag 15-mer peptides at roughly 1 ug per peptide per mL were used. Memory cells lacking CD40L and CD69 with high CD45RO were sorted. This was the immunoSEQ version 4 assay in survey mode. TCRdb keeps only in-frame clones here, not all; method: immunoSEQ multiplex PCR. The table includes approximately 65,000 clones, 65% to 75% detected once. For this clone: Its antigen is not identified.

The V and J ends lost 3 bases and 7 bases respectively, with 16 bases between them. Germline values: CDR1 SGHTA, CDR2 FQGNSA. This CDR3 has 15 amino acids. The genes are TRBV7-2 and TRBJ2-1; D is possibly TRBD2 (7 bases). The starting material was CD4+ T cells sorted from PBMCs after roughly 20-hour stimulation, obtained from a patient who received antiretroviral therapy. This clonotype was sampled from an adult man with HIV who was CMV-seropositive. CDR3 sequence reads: CASSFRGAGRNEQFF. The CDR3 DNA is TGTGCCAGCAGCTTTCGGGGGGCGGGACGAAATGAGCAGTTCTTC.